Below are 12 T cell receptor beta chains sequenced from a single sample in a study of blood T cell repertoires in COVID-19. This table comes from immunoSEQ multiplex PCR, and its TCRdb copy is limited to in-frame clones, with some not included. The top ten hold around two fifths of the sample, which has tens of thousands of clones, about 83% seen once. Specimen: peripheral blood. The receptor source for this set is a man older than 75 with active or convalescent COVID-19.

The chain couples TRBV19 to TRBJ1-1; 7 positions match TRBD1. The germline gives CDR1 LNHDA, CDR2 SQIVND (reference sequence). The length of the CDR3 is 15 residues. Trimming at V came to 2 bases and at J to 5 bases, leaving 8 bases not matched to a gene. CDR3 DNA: TGTGCCAGTAGTATAACCACAGGGGCCGGGACTGAAGCTTTCTTT. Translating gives CASSITTGAGTEAFF.

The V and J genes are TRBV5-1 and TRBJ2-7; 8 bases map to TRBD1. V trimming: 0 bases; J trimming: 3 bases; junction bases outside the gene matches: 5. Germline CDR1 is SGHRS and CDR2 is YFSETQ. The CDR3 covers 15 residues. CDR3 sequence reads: CASSLEGQGDYEQYF. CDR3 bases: TGCGCCAGCAGCTTGGAAGGACAGGGAGACTACGAGCAGTACTTC.

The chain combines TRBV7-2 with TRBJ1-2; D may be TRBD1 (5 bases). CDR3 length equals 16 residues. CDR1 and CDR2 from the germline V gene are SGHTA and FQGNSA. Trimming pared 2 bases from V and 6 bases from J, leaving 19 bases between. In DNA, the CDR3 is TGTGCCAGCAGCTTAAGAGGATGGGGCGCCGTGGATGGCTACACCTTC. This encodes CASSLRGWGAVDGYTF.

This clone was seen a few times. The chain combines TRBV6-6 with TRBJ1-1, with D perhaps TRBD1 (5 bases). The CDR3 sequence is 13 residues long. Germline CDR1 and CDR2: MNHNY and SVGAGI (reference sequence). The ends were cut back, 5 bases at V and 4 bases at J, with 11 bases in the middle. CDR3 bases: TGTGCCAGCAGTCCAAGGGGATCCACTGAAGCTTTCTTT. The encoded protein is CASSPRGSTEAFF.

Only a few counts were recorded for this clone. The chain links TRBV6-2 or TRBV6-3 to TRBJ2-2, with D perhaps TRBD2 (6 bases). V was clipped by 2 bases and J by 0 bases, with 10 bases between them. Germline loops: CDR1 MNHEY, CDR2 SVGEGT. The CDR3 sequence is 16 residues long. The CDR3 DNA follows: TGTGCCAGCAGTTACGGGCGGGGCACGAACACCGGGGAGCTGTTTTTT. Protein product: CASSYGRGTNTGELFF.

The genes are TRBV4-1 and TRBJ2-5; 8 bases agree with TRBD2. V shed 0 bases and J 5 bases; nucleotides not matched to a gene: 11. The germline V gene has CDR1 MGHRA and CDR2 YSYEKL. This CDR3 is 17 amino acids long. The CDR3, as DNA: TGCGCCAGCAGCCAAGATGGTTCCGGGGGGGCCCTCGAGACCCAGTACTTC. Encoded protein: CASSQDGSGGALETQYF.

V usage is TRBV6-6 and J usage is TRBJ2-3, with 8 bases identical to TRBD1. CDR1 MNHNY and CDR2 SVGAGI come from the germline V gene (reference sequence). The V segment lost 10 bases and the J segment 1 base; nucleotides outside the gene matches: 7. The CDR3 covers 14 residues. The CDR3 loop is CATRGGQGTDTQYF. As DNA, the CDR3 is TGTGCCACCCGAGGGGGACAGGGCACAGATACGCAGTATTTT.

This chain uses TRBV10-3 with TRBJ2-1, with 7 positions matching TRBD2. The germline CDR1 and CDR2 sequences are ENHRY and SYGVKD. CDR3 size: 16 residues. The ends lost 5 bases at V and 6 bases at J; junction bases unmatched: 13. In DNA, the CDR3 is TGTGCCATCAGTTCCCCGGGACTACCAGGCGGCAATGAGCAGTTCTTC. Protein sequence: CAISSPGLPGGNEQFF.

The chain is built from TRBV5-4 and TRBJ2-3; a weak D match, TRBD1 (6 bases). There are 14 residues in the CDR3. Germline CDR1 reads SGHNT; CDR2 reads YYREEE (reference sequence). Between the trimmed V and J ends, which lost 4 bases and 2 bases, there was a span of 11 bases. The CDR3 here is CASSPDRLTDTQYF. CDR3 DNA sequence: TGTGCCAGCAGCCCTGACAGGCTCACAGATACGCAGTATTTT.

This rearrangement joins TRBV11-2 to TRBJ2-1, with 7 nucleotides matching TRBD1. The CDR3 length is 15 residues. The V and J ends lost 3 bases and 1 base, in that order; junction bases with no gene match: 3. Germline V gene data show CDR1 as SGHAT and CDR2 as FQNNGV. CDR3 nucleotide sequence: TGTGCCAGCAGCTTGGACAGGCAATCCTACAATGAGCAGTTCTTC. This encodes CASSLDRQSYNEQFF.

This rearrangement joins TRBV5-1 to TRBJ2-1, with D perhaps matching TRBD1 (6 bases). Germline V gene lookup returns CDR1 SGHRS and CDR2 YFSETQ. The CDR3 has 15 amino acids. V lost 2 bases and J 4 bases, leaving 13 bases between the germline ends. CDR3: CASSFRLGQYNEQFF. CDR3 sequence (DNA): TGCGCCAGCAGCTTCCGCTTAGGACAGTACAATGAGCAGTTCTTC. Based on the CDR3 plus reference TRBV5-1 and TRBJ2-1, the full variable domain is KAGVTQTPRYLIKTRGQQVTLSCSPISGHRSVSWYQQTPGQGLQFLFEYFSETQRNKGNFPGRFSGRQFSNSRSEMNVSTLELGDSALYLCASSFRLGQYNEQFFGPGTRLTVL.

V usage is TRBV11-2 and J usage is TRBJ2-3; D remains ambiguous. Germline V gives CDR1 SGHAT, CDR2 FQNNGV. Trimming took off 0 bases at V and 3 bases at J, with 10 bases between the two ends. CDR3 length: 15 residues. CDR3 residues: CASSLESPMTDTQYF. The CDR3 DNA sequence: TGTGCCAGCAGCTTAGAATCCCCTATGACAGATACGCAGTATTTT.